This paragraph reports one T cell receptor beta chain. This sample is part of a study of control samples from healthy donors and cancer patients. Clones were sequenced by immunoSEQ multiplex PCR, and TCRdb holds only the in-frame ones, with some missing. This table holds 400,000 to 500,000 clones, around 90% found once. The J segment lost 3 bases and the V segment lost 2 bases, leaving 3 bases of the junction unmatched. The CDR3 runs to 13 residues. Germline V lookup: CDR1 SQVTM, CDR2 ANQGSEA. Input material: PBMCs. V and J are TRBV29-1 and TRBJ1-1, with TRBD1 matching over 7 bases. The clonotype was recovered from a man aged 35-49 years with head and neck cancer. Written as DNA, the CDR3 is TGCAGCGTTGAAACCCAGGGGGACACTGAAGCTTTCTTT. Translating gives CSVETQGDTEAFF.